Presented here are 18 T cell receptor beta chains from one specimen sequenced in a study of cytotoxic CD8 clonotypes in ibrutinib-treated CLL. Profiling relied on immunoSEQ multiplex PCR, and the TCRdb table lists in-frame clones only, not all of them. The table lists 150,000 or so clones, 80% to 90% of them singletons, with under 2.5% in the top ten. The specimen was PBMCs, collected after 24 months of ibrutinib treatment. These receptors were taken from a human donor with chronic lymphocytic leukemia.

The chain has TRBV30 and TRBJ1-6; maybe TRBD1 (5 bases). Between the trimmed V and J ends, which lost 6 bases and 0 bases, there was a span of 12 bases. CDR3 length equals 15 residues. The germline V gene has CDR1 GTSNPN and CDR2 SVGIG (reference sequence). CDR3 sequence (DNA): TGTGCCTGTGGGGGGATCACCTCCTATAATTCACCCCTCCACTTT. It encodes CACGGITSYNSPLHF.

The V call is TRBV7-2, the J call TRBJ2-5; 9 bases are a match to TRBD2. The CDR3 runs to 19 residues. CDR1 and CDR2 (germline): SGHTA, FQGNSA. The V and J ends lost 0 bases and 4 bases, in that order; junction bases with no gene match: 15. CDR3 DNA sequence: TGTGCCAGCAGCTTAGCAGGGTGGCGGGGGGGCAAGTCGGGAGAGACCCAGTACTTC. It encodes CASSLAGWRGGKSGETQYF.

This clone was recorded a few times. The gene calls are TRBV5-1 and TRBJ2-7; D may be TRBD1 (5 bases). Germline V gene lookup returns CDR1 SGHRS and CDR2 YFSETQ. There are 14 residues in the CDR3. Trimming took 7 bases from V and 0 from J, leaving 14 bases between them. The CDR3, as DNA: TGCGCCAGCTTTAGGGGTTCGGGCTCCTACGAGCAGTACTTC. This encodes CASFRGSGSYEQYF.

This clone showed up just once. V usage is TRBV28 and J usage is TRBJ1-1; D unclear. This CDR3 spans 14 amino acids. CDR1 and CDR2 (germline): MDHEN, SYDVKM. Trimming left V 4 bases short and J 5 bases short, with 14 bases between. Written as DNA, the CDR3 is TGTGCCAGCAGTTCCCCAAGCGGTCGGACTGAAGCTTTCTTT. This sequence encodes CASSSPSGRTEAFF.

V gene TRBV4-2 combines with J gene TRBJ2-3; D might be TRBD2 (5 bases). The CDR3 extends over 14 amino acids. Between the trimmed V and J ends, which lost 2 bases and 4 bases, there was a span of 10 bases. In germline, CDR1 is LGHNA, CDR2 YNFKEQ. CDR3 bases: TGTGCCAGCAGCCAAACTCCCGGGGCAGATACGCAGTATTTT. This sequence encodes CASSQTPGADTQYF.

This clone showed up just once. This chain connects TRBV27 to TRBJ2-5, with D hard to call. Germline CDR1 reads MNHEY; CDR2 reads SMNVEV (reference sequence). There are 14 residues in the CDR3. Trimming removed 5 bases from V and 7 bases from J, with 17 bases in between. DNA for the CDR3: TGTGCCAGCAGTCCAGCCTCATTGTTGGGGACCCAGTACTTC. It encodes CASSPASLLGTQYF.

The chain joins TRBV19 to TRBJ1-5; D unclear. V lost 6 bases to trimming and J lost 6 bases, with 12 bases between them. CDR1 is LNHDA, CDR2 SQIVND, per germline (reference sequence). The CDR3 runs 13 residues. Here the CDR3 DNA reads TGTGCCAGTAGCACCGCGGTCGGTCAGCCCCAGCATTTT. Protein sequence: CASSTAVGQPQHF.

This rearrangement joins TRBV10-3 to TRBJ2-7; 7 bases align to TRBD1. This CDR3 contains 12 residues. V shed 9 bases and J 3 bases; nucleotides not matched to a gene: 5. CDR1 is ENHRY, CDR2 SYGVKD, per germline. The CDR3: CAITRDSYEQYF. The CDR3 region has the DNA TGTGCCATAACCCGGGACAGCTACGAGCAGTACTTC.

This clone was counted a few times. The chain couples TRBV12-5 to TRBJ2-1, with TRBD1 matching over 9 bases. With 1 base clipped from V and 8 bases from J, the junction kept 6 bases outside the gene matches. CDR1 is LGHNT, CDR2 FRNRAP, per germline. The CDR3 spans 15 residues. The CDR3 spells CASGLGQRTGDEQFF. The CDR3 DNA reads TGTGCTAGTGGTTTGGGCCAGCGGACAGGGGATGAGCAGTTCTTC.

V is TRBV11-2 and J is TRBJ1-3; possibly TRBD1 for D (5 bases). V gave up 0 bases and J gave up 5 bases, with 11 bases separating them. This CDR3 contains 15 residues. Germline V CDR1 and CDR2: SGHAT, FQNNGV. The CDR3 is CASSLEGGPRNTIYF. The CDR3 region has the DNA TGTGCCAGCAGCTTAGAGGGGGGACCTAGAAACACCATATATTTT.

This clone has only a few counts. The J gene is TRBJ1-2, the V gene TRBV13, with D possibly matching TRBD1 (5 bases). V shed 1 base and J shed 2 bases, with 23 bases lying between them. Germline CDR1 is PRHDT and CDR2 is FYEKMQ (reference sequence). The CDR3 has 19 amino acids. DNA for the CDR3: TGTGCCAGCAGCTTAGATGTAAGGTTTCTCTCGGACAAAAACTATGGCTACACCTTC. It translates to CASSLDVRFLSDKNYGYTF.

The V call is TRBV4-2, the J call TRBJ1-2; D is ambiguous. In germline, CDR1 is LGHNA, CDR2 YNFKEQ. The CDR3 runs to 13 residues. Trimming cost V 0 bases and J 4 bases, with 6 bases left between them. The DNA of the CDR3 is TGTGCCAGCAGCCAAGAGGGAAGCTATGGCTACACCTTC. Protein: CASSQEGSYGYTF.

V and J are TRBV28 and TRBJ1-5, with 7 bases aligning to TRBD1. The junction had 6 bases not matched to a gene; V was cut back by 7 bases and J by 0 bases. CDR1 and CDR2 (germline): MDHEN, SYDVKM. This CDR3 has 15 amino acids. CDR3 coding DNA: TGTGCCAGCATCCAAGGGGGCAGTAGCAATCAGCCCCAGCATTTT. The encoded protein is CASIQGGSSNQPQHF.

The CDR3 loop reads CASSPPPYRVGQETQYF. DNA for the CDR3: TGTGCCAGCAGCCCACCCCCCTACAGGGTAGGGCAAGAGACCCAGTACTTC. The J gene is TRBJ2-5, the V gene TRBV5-6, with D perhaps matching TRBD1 (6 bases). The germline V and J ends were trimmed by 4 bases and 2 bases, with 21 bases remaining between them. Germline lookup yields CDR1 SGHDT and CDR2 YYEEEE. The CDR3 is made up of 17 amino acids.

CDR3 nucleotide sequence: TGTGCCAGCAGTGAAGGGACAGGGAATGAAGAGACCCAGTACTTC. It codes for CASSEGTGNEETQYF. The chain is built from TRBV25-1 and TRBJ2-5; 9 bases map to TRBD1. Germline V gene lookup returns CDR1 MGHDK and CDR2 SYGVNS. With V trimmed by 2 bases and J by 3 bases, 4 bases remained unmatched. CDR3 length: 15 residues.

The chain is built from TRBV18 and TRBJ1-6; D is possibly TRBD1 (5 bases). Germline V gene sequence: CDR1 KGHSH, CDR2 LQKENI. The CDR3 extends over 15 amino acids. V gave up 6 bases and J gave up 0 bases, with 9 bases separating them. The CDR3 nucleotides are TGTGCCAGCTCCCCAGGGAGCTCCTATAATTCACCCCTCCACTTT. Its protein is CASSPGSSYNSPLHF.

This clone was seen more than once but under ten times. The chain is built from TRBV7-2 and TRBJ2-7; tentative D call: TRBD1 (6 bases). V lost 5 bases, J lost 6 bases, and 14 bases lay in between. In germline, CDR1 is SGHTA, CDR2 FQGNSA. This CDR3 is built from 13 residues. The CDR3 sequence is CASSRTGNGEQYF. CDR3 DNA sequence: TGTGCCAGCAGCCGAACAGGGAATGGCGAGCAGTACTTC.

V and J are TRBV6-6 and TRBJ1-1; D unclear. With 4 bases removed from V and 4 bases from J, the gap between germline ends came to 10 bases. The CDR3 consists of 13 residues. The germline V gene encodes CDR1 MNHNY and CDR2 SVGAGI (reference sequence). The CDR3 loop reads CASSSRDSTEAFF. In DNA form, the CDR3 reads TGTGCCAGCAGTTCGAGGGATTCCACTGAAGCTTTCTTT.